These 16 T cell receptor beta chains were all obtained from the same sample, sequenced in a study of T cells in narcolepsy. Method: immunoSEQ multiplex PCR; TCRdb's copy keeps in-frame clones and lacks some. The table includes 25,000 to 35,000 clones, roughly 82% detected once. Sequenced sample: CD45RA- memory CD4+ T cells from PBMCs. Source of these receptors: a human donor with narcolepsy.

The chain is built from TRBV27 and TRBJ2-7; D gene ambiguous. CDR1 MNHEY and CDR2 SMNVEV come from the germline V gene (reference sequence). V shed 3 bases and J shed 6 bases, with 12 bases lying between them. The CDR3 runs 13 residues. CDR3 DNA: TGTGCCAGCAGTTTGGGCCTCAACTTCGAGCAGTACTTC. Its translation is CASSLGLNFEQYF.

This rearrangement joins TRBV29-1 to TRBJ1-3; D gene ambiguous. The CDR3 is 12 residues long. In germline, CDR1 is SQVTM, CDR2 ANQGSEA. The V and J ends lost 8 bases and 0 bases respectively, with 8 bases between them. The CDR3 here is CSFTGSGNTIYF. CDR3 nucleotide sequence: TGCAGCTTTACGGGCTCTGGAAACACCATATATTTT.

The chain links TRBV6-4 to TRBJ2-6; D is unclear. CDR1 MRHNA and CDR2 SNTAGT come from the germline V gene. V lost 2 bases and J 0 bases, leaving 2 bases between the germline ends. This CDR3 has 14 amino acids. The CDR3 region has the DNA TGTGCCAGCAGTGACAACTCTGGGGCCAACGTCCTGACTTTC. It translates to CASSDNSGANVLTF.

The V gene is TRBV11-2, the J gene TRBJ2-5; tentatively, D is TRBD1 or TRBD2 (5 bases each). The V end lost 8 bases, the J end lost 11 bases, and 15 bases lay between the germline ends. The germline gives CDR1 SGHAT, CDR2 FQNNGV. The CDR3 runs to 11 residues. Here the CDR3 reads CASARLGEQYF. CDR3 sequence (DNA): TGTGCCAGCGCCCGGTTAGGGGAGCAGTACTTC.

The rearrangement joins TRBV28 to TRBJ1-2; D unresolved. Germline V CDR1 and CDR2: MDHEN, SYDVKM. Trimming took off 5 bases at V and 6 bases at J, with 16 bases between the two ends. The CDR3 has 14 residues. For the CDR3, the DNA is TGTGCCAGCAGTATCGAGGACGGATCAAATGGCTACACCTTC. The encoded protein is CASSIEDGSNGYTF.

This rearrangement joins TRBV2 to TRBJ1-1; D perhaps matches TRBD1 (6 bases). CDR3 length equals 15 residues. CDR1 and CDR2 from the germline V gene are SNHLY and FYNNEI. V lost 2 bases, J lost 2 bases, and 12 bases lay in between. The DNA of the CDR3 is TGTGCCAGCAGTGAAAGACAGGTGGGCAACACTGAAGCTTTCTTT. Amino acids: CASSERQVGNTEAFF.

V usage is TRBV6-1 and J usage is TRBJ2-5, with D tentatively TRBD1 (5 bases). The germline V gene encodes CDR1 MNHNS and CDR2 SASEGT. This CDR3 is built from 15 residues. Trimming stripped 6 bases from V and 0 bases from J, with 14 bases between. The CDR3 nucleotides are TGTGCCAGCAGGAAAGGGGCCGTGTACCAAGAGACCCAGTACTTC. Translated: CASRKGAVYQETQYF.

This sequence joins TRBV6-5 and TRBJ1-2; D is perhaps TRBD1 (5 bases). Germline V gives CDR1 MNHEY, CDR2 SVGAGI. This CDR3 has 13 residues. V gave up 5 bases and J gave up 4 bases, with 11 bases separating them. As DNA, the CDR3 is TGTGCCAGCAGTGAAGAGACAGTCTATGGCTACACCTTC. Translation: CASSEETVYGYTF.

The chain has TRBV6-5 and TRBJ1-6, with D possibly being TRBD1 (5 bases). Trimming removed 7 bases from V and 4 bases from J, with 8 bases in between. The CDR3 sequence is 13 residues long. CDR1 and CDR2 from the germline V gene are MNHEY and SVGAGI. This chain's CDR3 is CASMKGYNSPLHF. The CDR3 DNA reads TGTGCCAGCATGAAGGGGTATAATTCACCCCTCCACTTT.

V is TRBV19 and J is TRBJ2-1, with D perhaps assigned TRBD1 or TRBD2 (6 bases each). Germline V lookup: CDR1 LNHDA, CDR2 SQIVND (reference sequence). V lost 3 bases, J lost 0 bases, and 9 bases lay in between. This CDR3 has 15 residues. CDR3 sequence: CASSIKGGSYNEQFF. The DNA for the CDR3 is TGTGCCAGTAGTATTAAGGGGGGCTCCTACAATGAGCAGTTCTTC.

The V and J genes are TRBV28 and TRBJ1-5; perhaps TRBD1 as D (5 bases). Trimming removed 7 bases from V and 0 bases from J, with 13 bases in between. The germline gives CDR1 MDHEN, CDR2 SYDVKM. The CDR3 runs to 15 residues. The DNA for the CDR3 is TGTGCCAGCACGAGGGACCAAAATAGCAATCAGCCCCAGCATTTT. Amino acid sequence: CASTRDQNSNQPQHF. The full variable domain, rest sourced from reference TRBV28 and TRBJ1-5, is DVKVTQSSRYLVKRTGEKVFLECVQDMDHENMFWYRQDPGLGLRLIYFSYDVKMKEKGDIPEGYSVSREKKERFSLILESASTNQTSMYLCASTRDQNSNQPQHFGDGTRLSIL.

This clone was observed a single time. J is TRBJ1-1 and V is TRBV10-3; D remains ambiguous. This CDR3 contains 14 residues. V lost 2 bases, J lost 1 base, and 8 bases lay in between. CDR1 ENHRY and CDR2 SYGVKD come from the germline V gene. Written as DNA, the CDR3 is TGTGCCATCAGTGAGCTCCGGCCGAACACTGAAGCTTTCTTT. Its protein is CAISELRPNTEAFF.

This clone was counted only a few times. The rearrangement uses TRBV28 and TRBJ1-5; the D is unclear. This CDR3 region has 14 residues. V was trimmed by 7 bases and J by 1 base, leaving 11 bases between them. Germline loops: CDR1 MDHEN, CDR2 SYDVKM. CDR3 sequence reads: CASKKSGSNQPQHF. CDR3 bases: TGTGCCAGCAAAAAGTCTGGCAGCAATCAGCCCCAGCATTTT. Using reference TRBV28 and TRBJ1-5 for the parts outside the CDR3, the full variable domain is DVKVTQSSRYLVKRTGEKVFLECVQDMDHENMFWYRQDPGLGLRLIYFSYDVKMKEKGDIPEGYSVSREKKERFSLILESASTNQTSMYLCASKKSGSNQPQHFGDGTRLSIL.

This clone was found a few times. The chain recombines TRBV6-5 with TRBJ2-7; no reliable D call. Germline loops: CDR1 MNHEY, CDR2 SVGAGI. This CDR3 is 13 amino acids long. V lost 0 bases and J 6 bases, leaving 9 bases between the germline ends. The CDR3 DNA sequence: TGTGCCAGCAGTTACTCGATGTCGCTCGAGCAGTACTTC. It yields the protein CASSYSMSLEQYF.

The gene calls are TRBV6-5 and TRBJ1-1, with TRBD1 identical over 9 bases. This CDR3 contains 14 residues. V was pared by 6 bases and J by 1 base, with 3 bases of the junction left unmatched. Germline values: CDR1 MNHEY, CDR2 SVGAGI. CDR3 protein: CASSPGQGNTEAFF. CDR3 sequence (DNA): TGTGCCAGCAGCCCGGGACAGGGGAACACTGAAGCTTTCTTT.

The V call is TRBV4-2, the J call TRBJ1-3, with D hard to call. The CDR3 covers 17 residues. CDR1 is LGHNA and CDR2 is YNFKEQ in the germline V gene. V was clipped by 0 bases and J by 0 bases, with 12 bases between them. CDR3: CASSQDIGSGSGNTIYF. In DNA, the CDR3 is TGTGCCAGCAGCCAAGATATCGGGAGTGGCTCTGGAAACACCATATATTTT.